The 3 T cell receptor beta chains given below trace back to one sample, sequenced in a study of shared clonotypes between healthy human individuals. Clones were sequenced by immunoSEQ multiplex PCR, and TCRdb holds only the in-frame ones, with some missing. The repertoire holds some 700,000 clones, with 80% to 95% as singletons. Sequencing was done on a sample of memory CD8+ T cells from PBMCs. The subset denotes: CD45RO+ cells pooled with CCR7-negative TemRA cells. Every receptor here comes from a man in his late teens or twenties in good health. Some clones in this sample may be carry-over from other donors' samples.

This clone was detected only once. This sequence joins TRBV7-3 and TRBJ2-7, with D possibly matching TRBD1 (5 bases). The CDR3 is made up of 13 amino acids. Trimming took off 5 bases at V and 3 bases at J, with 11 bases between the two ends. Germline assignment: CDR1 SGHTA and CDR2 FQGTGA. The CDR3: CASSPSDSYEQYF. The CDR3 DNA reads TGTGCCAGCAGCCCCTCAGACAGCTACGAGCAGTACTTC.

In regard to this clone: One end of the junction varies from germline; a read error may be responsible. The chain recombines TRBV11-2 with TRBJ1-4; tentative D call: TRBD1 (5 bases). The CDR3 is 13 residues long. Germline V gene sequence: CDR1 SGHAT, CDR2 FQNNGV. The CDR3 DNA follows: TGTGCCAGCAGCTCCGACCCCGTGGGGGAAATAGGTTTT. This sequence encodes CASSSDPVGEIGF.

This chain uses TRBV7-3 with TRBJ2-1; D is perhaps TRBD2 (7 bases). The CDR3 runs to 16 residues. V was pared by 2 bases and J by 6 bases, with 17 bases between. The V gene's germline CDR1 is SGHTA and CDR2 FQGTGA. This CDR3 is CASSLARGANFNEQFF. The CDR3 DNA reads TGTGCCAGCAGCTTAGCCCGGGGGGCAAACTTCAATGAGCAGTTCTTC.